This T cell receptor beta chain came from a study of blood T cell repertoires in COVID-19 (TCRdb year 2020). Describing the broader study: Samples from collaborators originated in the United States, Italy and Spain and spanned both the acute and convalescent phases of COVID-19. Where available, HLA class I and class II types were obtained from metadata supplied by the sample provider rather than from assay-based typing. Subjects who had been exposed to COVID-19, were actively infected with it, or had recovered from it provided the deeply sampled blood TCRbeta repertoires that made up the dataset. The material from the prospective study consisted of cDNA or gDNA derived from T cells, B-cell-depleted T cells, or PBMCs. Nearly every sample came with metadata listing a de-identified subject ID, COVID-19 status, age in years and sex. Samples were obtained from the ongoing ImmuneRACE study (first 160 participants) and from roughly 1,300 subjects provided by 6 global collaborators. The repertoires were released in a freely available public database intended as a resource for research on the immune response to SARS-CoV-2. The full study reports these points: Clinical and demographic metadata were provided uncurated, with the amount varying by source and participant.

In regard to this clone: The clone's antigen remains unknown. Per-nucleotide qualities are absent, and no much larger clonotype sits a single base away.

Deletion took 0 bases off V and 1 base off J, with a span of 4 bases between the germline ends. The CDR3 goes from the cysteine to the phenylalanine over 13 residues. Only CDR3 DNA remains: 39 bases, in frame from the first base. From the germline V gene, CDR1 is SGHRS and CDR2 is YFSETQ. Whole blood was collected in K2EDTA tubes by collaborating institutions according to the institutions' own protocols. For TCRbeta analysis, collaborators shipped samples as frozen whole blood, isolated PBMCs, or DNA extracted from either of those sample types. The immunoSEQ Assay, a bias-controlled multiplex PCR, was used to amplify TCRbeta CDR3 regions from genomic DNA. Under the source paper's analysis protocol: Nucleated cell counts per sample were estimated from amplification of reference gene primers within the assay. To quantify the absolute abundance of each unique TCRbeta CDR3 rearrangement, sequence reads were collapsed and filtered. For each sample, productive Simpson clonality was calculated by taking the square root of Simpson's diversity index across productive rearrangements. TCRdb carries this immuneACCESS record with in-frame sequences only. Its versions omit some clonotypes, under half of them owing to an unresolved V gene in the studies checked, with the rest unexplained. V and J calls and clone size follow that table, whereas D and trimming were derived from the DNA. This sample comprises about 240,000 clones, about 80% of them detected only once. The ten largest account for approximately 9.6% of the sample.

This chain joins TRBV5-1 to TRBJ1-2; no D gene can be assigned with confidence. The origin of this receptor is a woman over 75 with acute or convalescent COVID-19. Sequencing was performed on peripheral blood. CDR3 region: CASSLAYNYGYTF. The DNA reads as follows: TGCGCCAGCAGCTTGGCCTATAACTATGGCTACACCTTC. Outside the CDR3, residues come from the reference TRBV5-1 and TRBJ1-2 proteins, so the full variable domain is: KAGVTQTPRYLIKTRGQQVTLSCSPISGHRSVSWYQQTPGQGLQFLFEYFSETQRNKGNFPGRFSGRQFSNSRSEMNVSTLELGDSALYLCASSLAYNYGYTFGSGTRLTVV.